This T cell receptor (beta chain) was obtained from a study of CD8+ T cells in alopecia areata (dated by TCRdb to 2016 to 2019). Background on the whole study: Treated patients were enrolled in an open-label pilot trial of oral tofacitinib at 5 to 10 mg twice daily for moderate-to-severe alopecia areata. Tofacitinib was given for 6 to 18 months, followed by 6 months of follow-up off drug to assess delayed response and recurrence. Disease severity in treated patients was measured with the SALT score, which quantifies the percentage of affected scalp surface area. High-throughput TCRbeta sequencing was used to examine T cell clonal expansion in alopecia areata in both the C3H/HeJ mouse model and human patients. Human TCRbeta sequencing covered scalp tissue and sorted CD4+ and CD8+ peripheral blood T cells from patchy and totalis/universalis alopecia areata patients and healthy controls. Patients on tofacitinib were biopsied at baseline and after 4 and 24 weeks of treatment, and several of the patients also had a later scalp biopsy. Scalp clonality was compared among normal scalp (n=4), patchy alopecia areata scalp (n=8), and alopecia totalis/universalis scalp (n=8). RNA was extracted with the PAXgene miRNA kit for fixed scalp, the miRNeasy kit for PBMCs, and the RNeasy kit for mouse skin. immunoSEQ multiplex PCR using 35 Vbeta forward primers and 13 Jbeta reverse primers was used to amplify TCRbeta CDR3 regions. Study-wide conclusions, independent of this receptor: Scalp TCR repertoire analysis is complicated because resident alphabeta T cells in normal human skin are also sequenced, whereas mouse skin is dominated by gammadelta T cells. With tofacitinib, both scalp clonality and the number of expanded CD8+ clones among the top 100 scalp clones went down significantly. Compared with normal scalp, lesional scalp had higher clonality and more expanded CD8+ clones, particularly in alopecia totalis/universalis, a pattern that suggests antigenic drive. Shared TCR sequences between patients were less evident than in mice, which may be partly attributable to HLA diversity in the patient population. Many expanded lesional clones persisted in scalp and blood during tofacitinib treatment, which may partly explain relapse after stopping treatment. The treated cohort was small, with a single nonresponder, so links between baseline CD8+ expansion and response need larger studies.

V lost 2 bases and J lost 8 bases; the stretch between them is 16 bases long. The germline V gene specifies SGHDN as CDR1 and FVKESK as CDR2. The CDR3 measures 15 amino acids from cysteine to phenylalanine. Only the CDR3 part of the read is kept: 45 bases, read in frame from the first base. The sample's time point, from its label and the paper: 4 weeks on oral tofacitinib. Interpreted using the paper, the treatment or condition label stands for: oral pan-JAK inhibitor, 5-10 mg twice daily. Lesional scalp punch biopsies and peripheral blood were collected from alopecia areata patients. PBMCs were isolated by density centrifugation and stained for CD3, CD4 and CD8, after which CD4+ and CD8+ T cells were sorted on a FACSAria. Comment on this clone: The specificity of this receptor is unknown. The input lacks base qualities; no much larger clone sits a single base away.

The method behind the library was the immunoSEQ multiplex PCR assay. For TCR sequencing, RNA was extracted from every sample and reverse transcribed into cDNA to serve as template. SuperScript III was used to make first-strand cDNA, primed with a 2:1 mix of oligo-dT and random hexamers. A synthetic immune receptor repertoire was used to measure amplification bias, and any remaining bias was corrected computationally. The authors processed their data as follows. After raw reads were preprocessed to remove errors, the CDR3 was defined following IMGT conventions as running from the conserved cysteine to phenylalanine. Clonality was computed by normalizing Shannon entropy by log2 of the number of productive unique TCRs and subtracting the result from 1. Whether scalp clones were CD4 or CD8 was inferred by matching scalp TCRbeta sequences against CD4 and CD8 repertoires sorted from blood. The table was pulled from immuneACCESS by TCRdb, which kept in-frame rearrangements only. Such tables lose some clones; where checked, under half of the loss comes from unresolved V genes, and the rest has no known cause. The V and J calls and clone size were taken over from that table, and D and trimming were inferred from the DNA. This sample comprises about 140,000 clones, roughly four fifths of them detected only once. Roughly 25% of the sample lies in the top ten.

The V and J segments used are TRBV14 and TRBJ2-1; the D gene is perhaps TRBD1, from 6 matching bases. The sequencing used CD8+ T cells sorted from blood, collected at week 4, from a patient treated with tofacitinib. The clonotype originates from a human donor with alopecia areata. CDR3 loop: CASSQTPGAGDEQFF. The DNA reads as follows: TGTGCCAGCAGCCAAACGCCAGGGGCCGGGGATGAGCAGTTCTTC.